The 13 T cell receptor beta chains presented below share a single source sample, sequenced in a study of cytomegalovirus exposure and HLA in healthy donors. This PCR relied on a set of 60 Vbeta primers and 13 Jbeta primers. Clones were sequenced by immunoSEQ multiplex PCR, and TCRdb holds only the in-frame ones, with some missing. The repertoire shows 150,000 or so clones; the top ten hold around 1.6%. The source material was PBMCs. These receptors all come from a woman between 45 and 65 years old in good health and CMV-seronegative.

The CDR3 sequence is CASSAHRDTVKETQYF. CDR3 DNA: TGTGCCAGCAGTGCGCACCGGGACACTGTTAAAGAGACCCAGTACTTC. V usage is TRBV25-1 and J usage is TRBJ2-5; TRBD1 might be the D (6 bases). Trimming left V 4 bases short and J 3 bases short, with 18 bases between. In germline, CDR1 is MGHDK, CDR2 SYGVNS. The CDR3 is 16 residues long. Combining the CDR3 with reference TRBV25-1 and TRBJ2-5 gives the whole variable domain EADIYQTPRYLVIGTGKKITLECSQTMGHDKMYWYQQDPGMELHLIHYSYGVNSTEKGDLSSESTVSRIRTEHFPLTLESARPSHTSQYLCASSAHRDTVKETQYFGPGTRLLVL.

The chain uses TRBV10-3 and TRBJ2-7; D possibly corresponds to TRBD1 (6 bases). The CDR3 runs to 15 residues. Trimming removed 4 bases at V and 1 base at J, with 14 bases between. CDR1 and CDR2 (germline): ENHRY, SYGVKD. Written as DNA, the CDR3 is TGTGCCATCAGTGGGACAGAGGACTTATCCTACGAGCAGTACTTC. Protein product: CAISGTEDLSYEQYF.

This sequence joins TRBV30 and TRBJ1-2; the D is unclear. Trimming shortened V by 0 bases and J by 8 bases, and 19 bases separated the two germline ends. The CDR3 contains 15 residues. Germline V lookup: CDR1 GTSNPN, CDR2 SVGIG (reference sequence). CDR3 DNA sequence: TGTGCCTGGAGTGTAGCCCCGCTACTATCTCTGGGCTACACCTTC. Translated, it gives CAWSVAPLLSLGYTF.

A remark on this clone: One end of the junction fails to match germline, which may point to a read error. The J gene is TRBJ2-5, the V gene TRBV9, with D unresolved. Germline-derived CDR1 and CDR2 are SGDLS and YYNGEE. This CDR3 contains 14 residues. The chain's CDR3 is CASSVGGNQEIQYF. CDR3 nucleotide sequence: TGTGCCAGCAGCGTAGGAGGCAACCAAGAGATCCAGTACTTC.

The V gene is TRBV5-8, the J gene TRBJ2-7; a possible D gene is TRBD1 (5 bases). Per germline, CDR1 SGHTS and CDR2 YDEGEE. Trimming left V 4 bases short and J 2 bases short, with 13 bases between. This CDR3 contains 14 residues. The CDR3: CASSLTDKTYEQYF. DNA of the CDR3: TGTGCCAGCAGCCTCACGGACAAAACCTACGAGCAGTACTTC.

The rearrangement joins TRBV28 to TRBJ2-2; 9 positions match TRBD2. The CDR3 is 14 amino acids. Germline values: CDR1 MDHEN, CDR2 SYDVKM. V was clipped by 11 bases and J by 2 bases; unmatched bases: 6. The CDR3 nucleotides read TGTGCCGGCGGCGGGGGGGTTAACACCGGGGAGCTGTTTTTT. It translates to CAGGGGVNTGELFF.

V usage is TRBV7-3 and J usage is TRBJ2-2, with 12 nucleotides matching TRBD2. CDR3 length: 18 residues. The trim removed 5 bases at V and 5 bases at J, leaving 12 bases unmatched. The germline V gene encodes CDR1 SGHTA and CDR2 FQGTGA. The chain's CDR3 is CASSPGLAGTRVTGELFF. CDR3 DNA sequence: TGTGCCAGCAGCCCCGGACTAGCGGGAACCCGGGTTACCGGGGAGCTGTTTTTT.

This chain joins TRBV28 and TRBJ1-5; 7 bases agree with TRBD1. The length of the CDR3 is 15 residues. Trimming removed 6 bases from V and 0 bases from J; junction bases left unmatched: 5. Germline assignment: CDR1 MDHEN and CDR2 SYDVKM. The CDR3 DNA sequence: TGTGCCAGCAGCCCCGGGACAGTTAGCAATCAGCCCCAGCATTTT. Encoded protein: CASSPGTVSNQPQHF.

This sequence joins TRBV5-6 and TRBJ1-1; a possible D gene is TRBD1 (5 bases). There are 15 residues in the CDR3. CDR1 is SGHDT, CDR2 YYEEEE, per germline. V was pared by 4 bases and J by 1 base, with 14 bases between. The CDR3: CASSPIDSANTEAFF. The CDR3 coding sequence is TGTGCCAGCAGCCCTATTGACAGTGCGAACACTGAAGCTTTCTTT.

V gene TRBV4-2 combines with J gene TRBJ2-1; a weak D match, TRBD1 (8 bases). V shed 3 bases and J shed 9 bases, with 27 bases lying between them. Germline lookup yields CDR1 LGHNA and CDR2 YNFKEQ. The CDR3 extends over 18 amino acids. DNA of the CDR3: TGTGCCAGCAGCCATTCAAGGGGGGGACAGGTGCTCGAGAGTGAGCAGTTCTTC. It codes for CASSHSRGGQVLESEQFF.

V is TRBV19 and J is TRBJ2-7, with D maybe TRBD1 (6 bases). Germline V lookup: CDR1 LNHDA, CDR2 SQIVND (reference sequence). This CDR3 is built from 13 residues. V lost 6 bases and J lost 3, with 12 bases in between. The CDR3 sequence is CASSNRVGYEQYF. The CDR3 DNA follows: TGTGCCAGTAGCAACAGGGTCGGCTACGAGCAGTACTTC.

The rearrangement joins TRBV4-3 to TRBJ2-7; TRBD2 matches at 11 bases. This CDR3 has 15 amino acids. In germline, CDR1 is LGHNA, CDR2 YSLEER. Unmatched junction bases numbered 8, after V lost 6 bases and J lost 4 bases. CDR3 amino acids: CASREGLAAPYEQYF. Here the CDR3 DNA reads TGCGCCAGCAGAGAGGGACTAGCGGCCCCGTACGAGCAGTACTTC.

The CDR3 protein is CASSQGGRRQPQHF. The CDR3 DNA follows: TGTGCCAGCAGTCAGGGGGGAAGGCGTCAGCCCCAGCATTTT. The chain uses TRBV6-1 and TRBJ1-5; 7 bases fit TRBD1. CDR3 size: 14 residues. Germline V gives CDR1 MNHNS, CDR2 SASEGT. V lost 5 bases to trimming and J lost 6 bases; unmatched junction nucleotides: 7.